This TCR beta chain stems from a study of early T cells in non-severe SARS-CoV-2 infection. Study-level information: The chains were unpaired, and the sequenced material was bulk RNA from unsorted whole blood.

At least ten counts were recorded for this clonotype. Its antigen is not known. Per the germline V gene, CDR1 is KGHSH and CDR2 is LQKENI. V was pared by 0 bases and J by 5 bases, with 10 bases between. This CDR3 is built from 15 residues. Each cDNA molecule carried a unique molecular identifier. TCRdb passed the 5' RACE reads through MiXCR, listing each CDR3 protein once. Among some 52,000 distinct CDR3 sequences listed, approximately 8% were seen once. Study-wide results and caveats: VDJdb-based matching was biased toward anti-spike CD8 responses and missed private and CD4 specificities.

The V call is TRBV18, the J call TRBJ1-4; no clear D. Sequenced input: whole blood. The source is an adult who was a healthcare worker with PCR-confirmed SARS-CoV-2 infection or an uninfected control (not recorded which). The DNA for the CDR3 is TGTGCCAGCTCACCACCAGGGCGCTTCAATGAAAAACTGTTTTTT. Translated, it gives CASSPPGRFNEKLFF. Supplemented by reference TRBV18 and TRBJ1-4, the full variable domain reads NAGVMQNPRHLVRRRGQEARLRCSPMKGHSHVYWYRQLPEEGLKFMVYLQKENIIDESGMPKERFSAEFPKEGPSILRIQQVVRGDSAAYFCASSPPGRFNEKLFFGSGTQLSVL.